One and the same sample provided the 24 T cell receptor beta chains below, sequenced in a study of graft-versus-host responses after intestinal transplantation. Profiling relied on immunoSEQ multiplex PCR, and the TCRdb table lists in-frame clones only, not all of them. The table records approximately 10,000 clones, about 73% of them present only once. Investigators treated the graft tissue so that it released intraepithelial and lamina propria lymphocytes. Sequencing used ileum tissue, obtained about 150 days after intestinal transplantation. The receptors stem from a human patient who received an intestinal transplant, so some T cells may come from the graft donor.

This clone occurred once. CDR3 DNA: TGTGCCAGCAGCGGCCGGGGGCTAGCGGGGTTTTCCTACGAGCAGTACTTC. It codes for CASSGRGLAGFSYEQYF. The gene calls are TRBV11-3 and TRBJ2-7, with 9 bases lining up with TRBD2. The CDR3 length is 17 residues. The J segment lost 1 base and the V segment lost 5 bases, leaving 12 bases of the junction unmatched. CDR1 and CDR2 (germline): SGHNT, YENEEA.

This chain uses TRBV14 with TRBJ2-7; maybe TRBD2 (5 bases). V was trimmed by 1 base and J by 2 bases, leaving 18 bases between them. The CDR3 spans 17 residues. Germline V lookup: CDR1 SGHDN, CDR2 FVKESK. CDR3 loop: CASSQAVSAVGPYEQYF. CDR3 nucleotides: TGTGCCAGCAGCCAAGCGGTATCAGCGGTTGGGCCCTACGAGCAGTACTTC.

This clone was found a few times. This chain uses TRBV5-1 with TRBJ2-2; D remains ambiguous. Trimming removed 6 bases from V and 8 bases from J, with 11 bases in between. The CDR3 spans 12 residues. The germline V gene encodes CDR1 SGHRS and CDR2 YFSETQ. CDR3 DNA: TGCGCCAGCAAATTCGCCGGTGGGGAGCTGTTTTTT. Protein sequence: CASKFAGGELFF.

This clone has more than one count but fewer than ten. Here the CDR3 reads CASSRERDGALNEQFF. CDR3 sequence (DNA): TGTGCCAGCAGCCGTGAGCGGGACGGGGCCTTGAATGAGCAGTTCTTC. The V and J genes are TRBV7-3 and TRBJ2-1, with 7 nucleotides matching TRBD2. The ends lost 5 bases at V and 7 bases at J; junction bases unmatched: 14. Germline V gene sequence: CDR1 SGHTA, CDR2 FQGTGA. The CDR3 has 16 residues.

The J gene is TRBJ2-1, the V gene TRBV4-1, with D perhaps matching TRBD2 (5 bases). The CDR3 covers 14 residues. CDR1 is MGHRA, CDR2 YSYEKL, per germline. Trimming shortened V by 2 bases and J by 7 bases, and 12 bases separated the two germline ends. Here the CDR3 reads CASSQTSGYNEQFF. CDR3 nucleotides: TGCGCCAGCAGCCAAACGAGCGGCTATAATGAGCAGTTCTTC.

This chain links TRBV11-3 with TRBJ1-2; 10 nucleotides agree with TRBD1. The CDR3 has 13 amino acids. CDR1 is SGHNT and CDR2 is YENEEA in the germline V gene. V lost 5 bases and J lost 8; bases outside the gene matches: 5. The CDR3 reads CASSLTGGRGYTF. CDR3 DNA sequence: TGTGCCAGCAGCCTGACAGGGGGCAGAGGCTACACCTTC.

This clone appeared a single time. The chain couples TRBV5-1 to TRBJ1-1; TRBD1 aligns across 8 bases. V lost 0 bases and J lost 1; bases outside the gene matches: 5. CDR1 is SGHRS, CDR2 YFSETQ, per germline. The CDR3 runs 16 residues. The CDR3 DNA sequence: TGCGCCAGCAGCTTGGACGGACAGGGATCGAACACTGAAGCTTTCTTT. Encoded protein: CASSLDGQGSNTEAFF.

This clone was detected only a few times. The CDR3, as DNA: TGTGCCAGCAGCTTTAGGCTAGCGGGGGCTAGCACAGATACGCAGTATTTT. Translating it yields CASSFRLAGASTDTQYF. V usage is TRBV11-3 and J usage is TRBJ2-3; TRBD2 matches at 10 bases. The CDR3 has 17 residues. Germline assignment: CDR1 SGHNT and CDR2 YENEEA. V was pared by 3 bases and J by 0 bases, with 6 bases of the junction left unmatched. The full variable domain, completed using reference TRBV11-3 and TRBJ2-3, is EAGVVQSPRYKIIEKKQPVAFWCNPISGHNTLYWYLQNLGQGPELLIRYENEEAVDDSQLPKDRFSAERLKGVDSTLKIQPAELGDSAVYLCASSFRLAGASTDTQYFGPGTRLTVL.

This chain links TRBV6-4 with TRBJ1-5; D uncertain. Germline lookup yields CDR1 MRHNA and CDR2 SNTAGT. V was trimmed by 2 bases and J by 6 bases, leaving 17 bases between them. The CDR3 loop spans 16 amino acids. The CDR3 sequence is CASSDPREAEGQPQHF. CDR3 sequence (DNA): TGTGCCAGCAGTGACCCCCGGGAGGCGGAGGGTCAGCCCCAGCATTTT.

In DNA, the CDR3 is TGTGCCAGCAGCTTACCGGGATCCACCTACGAGCAGTACTTC. This encodes CASSLPGSTYEQYF. The genes are TRBV11-1 and TRBJ2-7; tentatively, D is TRBD2 (5 bases). The CDR3 has 14 amino acids. Germline CDR1 is SGHAT and CDR2 is FQDESV (reference sequence). The V gene lost 2 bases and the J gene lost 2 bases, with 10 bases spanning the gap.

The chain combines TRBV14 with TRBJ1-1, with D uncertain. V was cut by 3 bases and J by 0 bases, with 8 bases left in between. Germline CDR1 and CDR2: SGHDN and FVKESK. The length of the CDR3 is 14 residues. CDR3 sequence (DNA): TGTGCCAGCAGCCACCCCGGGATGAACACTGAAGCTTTCTTT. It yields the protein CASSHPGMNTEAFF.

This clone has only one observation. This rearrangement joins TRBV30 to TRBJ1-2, with no clear D. There are 13 residues in the CDR3. V was pared by 2 bases and J by 3 bases, with 10 bases between. Germline V gene lookup returns CDR1 GTSNPN and CDR2 SVGIG (reference sequence). CDR3 sequence: CAWSPGKDYGYTF. The CDR3 nucleotides are TGTGCCTGGAGTCCGGGAAAGGACTATGGCTACACCTTC.

The rearrangement links TRBV7-2 to TRBJ2-3; weak D call: TRBD2 (6 bases). The CDR3 sequence is 14 residues long. In germline, CDR1 is SGHTA, CDR2 FQGNSA. Trimming cost V 5 bases and J 5 bases, with 14 bases left between them. CDR3: CASSPGLLEDTQYF. The DNA of the CDR3 is TGTGCCAGCAGCCCGGGACTGCTGGAAGATACGCAGTATTTT.

CDR3 region: CASSWGTGDGGTEAFF. CDR3 DNA sequence: TGCGCCAGCAGCTGGGGGACAGGGGATGGGGGCACTGAAGCTTTCTTT. The chain links TRBV5-1 to TRBJ1-1, with 10 bases aligning to TRBD1. The germline gives CDR1 SGHRS, CDR2 YFSETQ. CDR3 length: 16 amino acids. The ends lost 3 bases at V and 4 bases at J; junction bases unmatched: 9.

The rearrangement joins TRBV19 to TRBJ2-5, with 9 bases identical to TRBD2. Looked up from germline, CDR1 is LNHDA and CDR2 is SQIVND (reference sequence). Trimming cost V 3 bases and J 5 bases; bases outside gene matches: 10. There are 16 residues in the CDR3. The chain's CDR3 is CASSIGASGVRETQYF. In DNA form, the CDR3 reads TGTGCCAGTAGTATTGGGGCTAGCGGGGTTCGCGAGACCCAGTACTTC.

This clone was observed once. The V call is TRBV6-1, the J call TRBJ2-3, with unresolved D. The CDR3 runs to 15 residues. V was pared by 1 base and J by 2 bases, with 10 bases between. Germline loops: CDR1 MNHNS, CDR2 SASEGT. The CDR3 nucleotides are TGTGCCAGCAGTGAAGAGAGCCCCTCCACAGATACGCAGTATTTT. This encodes CASSEESPSTDTQYF.

The genes are TRBV5-1 and TRBJ2-2; TRBD1 agrees at 8 bases. V gave up 0 bases and J gave up 3 bases; unmatched junction bases: 4. There are 16 residues in the CDR3. CDR1 and CDR2 from the germline V gene are SGHRS and YFSETQ. CDR3 DNA sequence: TGCGCCAGCAGCTTGGAACAGGGGGTTTACACCGGGGAGCTGTTTTTT. Amino acids: CASSLEQGVYTGELFF.

This chain uses TRBV11-2 with TRBJ2-3; 9 positions match TRBD1. Germline CDR1 SGHAT, CDR2 FQNNGV. CDR3 length equals 16 residues. Trimming took 5 bases from V and 2 from J; bases not matched to a gene: 8. The CDR3 nucleotides read TGTGCCAGCAGCCACAAACAGGGGGCGCCCACAGATACGCAGTATTTT. It encodes CASSHKQGAPTDTQYF. The full variable domain, completed using reference TRBV11-2 and TRBJ2-3, is EAGVAQSPRYKIIEKRQSVAFWCNPISGHATLYWYQQILGQGPKLLIQFQNNGVVDDSQLPKDRFSAERLKGVDSTLKIQPAKLEDSAVYLCASSHKQGAPTDTQYFGPGTRLTVL.

V usage is TRBV4-1 and J usage is TRBJ1-2; perhaps TRBD1 as D (6 bases). The CDR3 length is 14 residues. The V end lost 3 bases, the J end lost 2 bases, and 10 bases lay between the germline ends. Per the germline V gene, CDR1 is MGHRA and CDR2 is YSYEKL. Here the CDR3 reads CASSHRTENYGYTF. CDR3 nucleotide sequence: TGCGCCAGCAGCCACCGGACAGAAAACTATGGCTACACCTTC.

The chain couples TRBV7-3 to TRBJ2-5, with D perhaps TRBD2 (5 bases). V was shortened by 5 bases and J by 4 bases, with 17 bases between the two germline ends. CDR3 size: 15 residues. Germline values: CDR1 SGHTA, CDR2 FQGTGA. In DNA, the CDR3 is TGTGCCAGCAGCCACCTCCCGGGGAGAGTAGAGACCCAGTACTTC. It codes for CASSHLPGRVETQYF.

This chain links TRBV5-1 with TRBJ2-1, with 9 bases that match TRBD2. Germline loops: CDR1 SGHRS, CDR2 YFSETQ. With 5 bases clipped from V and 3 bases from J, the junction kept 12 bases outside the gene matches. CDR3 size: 17 residues. CDR3 loop: CASSQQGAGGGYNEQFF. The DNA for the CDR3 is TGCGCCAGCAGTCAGCAAGGAGCGGGGGGTGGCTACAATGAGCAGTTCTTC.

This sequence joins TRBV28 and TRBJ2-7; TRBD2 matches at 12 bases. This CDR3 comprises 14 residues. The V gene's germline CDR1 is MDHEN and CDR2 SYDVKM. Losses at the gene ends were 6 bases for V and 2 bases for J; bases not matched to a gene: 2. CDR3 sequence reads: CASSRLAGAYEQYF. The CDR3 coding sequence is TGTGCCAGCAGCAGACTAGCGGGAGCCTACGAGCAGTACTTC.

The chain carries TRBV11-2 and TRBJ1-2; no definite D call. Germline loops: CDR1 SGHAT, CDR2 FQNNGV. V gave up 5 bases and J gave up 0 bases, with 13 bases separating them. The CDR3 runs 15 residues. CDR3 protein: CASSLRAGANYGYTF. CDR3 nucleotides: TGTGCCAGCAGCCTGCGGGCGGGAGCTAACTATGGCTACACCTTC.

V usage is TRBV2 and J usage is TRBJ2-4; 8 bases agree with TRBD1. V dropped 8 bases and J dropped 8; count of bases not matched to a gene: 8. The germline gives CDR1 SNHLY, CDR2 FYNNEI. The CDR3 is 13 amino acids. The CDR3 spells CASSVLDRDIQYF. CDR3 nucleotide sequence: TGTGCCAGCTCGGTTTTGGACAGGGACATTCAGTACTTC.